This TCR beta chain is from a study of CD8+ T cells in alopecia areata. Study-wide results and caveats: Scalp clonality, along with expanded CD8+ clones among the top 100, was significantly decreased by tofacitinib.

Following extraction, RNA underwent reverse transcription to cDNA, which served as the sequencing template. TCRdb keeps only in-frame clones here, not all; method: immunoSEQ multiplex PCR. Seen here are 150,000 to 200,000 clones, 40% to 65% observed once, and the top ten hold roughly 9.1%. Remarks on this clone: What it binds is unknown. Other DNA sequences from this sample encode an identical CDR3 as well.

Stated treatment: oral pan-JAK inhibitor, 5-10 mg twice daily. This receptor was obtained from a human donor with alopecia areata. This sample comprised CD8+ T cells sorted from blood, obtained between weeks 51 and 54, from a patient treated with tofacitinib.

The CDR3 is CASSLDGTDTQYF. The CDR3, as DNA: TGCGCCAGCAGCCTGGACGGCACAGATACGCAGTATTTT. The rearrangement uses TRBV5-1 and TRBJ2-3; D call uncertain. This CDR3 comprises 13 residues. Germline lookup yields CDR1 SGHRS and CDR2 YFSETQ. Trimming took 4 bases from V and 1 from J, leaving 7 bases between them.